A selection of T cell receptor beta chains follows, all from one sample in a study of blood T cells in healthy people across ages. TCRdb re-derived calls from the 5' RACE reads in MiXCR, one entry per CDR3 protein. The sample lists over 1,500,000 distinct CDR3 sequences, 49% occurring once. Sequencing was carried out using blood. These TCRs come from a woman between 40 and 50 years old in good health. CDR3s include the opening cysteine and the closing phenylalanine or tryptophan. Fields, in order: V gene, J gene, D gene, clone size, CDR3 protein, CDR3 DNA. D genes are given only for firm matches. The listing skips clone size in some rows; elsewhere it reads once, few, many or a size class.

TRBV9	TRBJ2-5	NA	NA	CASSVTAGGETQYF	TGTGCCAGCAGCGTGACAGCTGGGGGCGAGACCCAGTACTTC
TRBV7-2	TRBJ2-1	NA	NA	CASIISRGGNEQFF	TGTGCCAGCATCATTAGCAGGGGGGGTAATGAGCAGTTCTTC
TRBV21-1	TRBJ2-5	NA	NA	CASPPLLIRETQYF	TGTGCCAGCCCTCCCCTTCTCATTAGGGAGACCCAGTACTTC
TRBV7-2	TRBJ1-6	NA	NA	CASSLVSSPLHF	TGTGCCAGCAGCTTAGTTAGTTCACCCCTCCACTTT
TRBV5-1	TRBJ2-6	NA	many	CASSLFRSGANVLTF	TGCGCCAGCAGCTTGTTCCGCTCTGGGGCCAACGTCCTGACTTTC
TRBV4-1	TRBJ2-4	TRBD2	NA	CASSHVGRGEAKNIQYF	TGCGCCAGCAGCCATGTTGGACGGGGGGAAGCCAAAAACATTCAGTACTTC
TRBV4-2	TRBJ2-1	NA	NA	CASSQVQRSYNEQFF	TGTGCCAGCAGCCAAGTACAGCGTTCCTACAATGAGCAGTTCTTC
TRBV7-2	TRBJ2-3	TRBD2	NA	CASSLARLAGSTDTQYF	TGTGCCAGCAGCTTAGCGAGGCTAGCGGGGAGCACAGATACGCAGTATTTT
TRBV19	TRBJ2-7	TRBD2	once	CASSIGRGGRSYEQYF	TGCGCCAGTAGTATAGGGAGGGGCGGTCGATCCTACGAGCAGTACTTC
TRBV5-1	TRBJ2-5	NA	NA	CASSFRLGPETQYF	TGCGCCAGCAGCTTCCGCCTAGGCCCGGAGACCCAGTACTTC
TRBV21-1	TRBJ2-5	NA	NA	CASSKWGLKLGPDEQYF	TGTGCCAGCAGCAAATGGGGCCTTAAGTTGGGCCCCGATGAGCAGTACTTC
TRBV12-3/TRBV12-4	TRBJ2-3	NA	NA	CADDSTDTQYF	TGTGCCGACGACAGCACAGATACGCAGTATTTT
TRBV7-2	TRBJ1-4	NA	many	CASSFGQGGEKLFF	TGTGCCAGCAGCTTCGGGCAGGGAGGCGAAAAACTGTTTTTT
TRBV4-3	TRBJ2-3	TRBD2	NA	CASSQGTVSGGTTDTQYF	TGCGCCAGCAGCCAAGGGACGGTTAGCGGGGGGACCACAGATACGCAGTATTTT
TRBV6-1	TRBJ2-3	TRBD1	NA	CASSIRDSRFTDTQYF	TGTGCCAGCAGTATCCGGGACAGCCGCTTCACAGATACGCAGTATTTT
TRBV20-1	TRBJ2-3	TRBD2	NA	CSAPPDSGGRTDTQYF	TGCAGTGCCCCTCCGGATAGCGGGGGTCGCACAGATACGCAGTATTTT
TRBV9	TRBJ2-1	TRBD2	once	CASSVGKGTSGARFYNEQFF	TGTGCCAGCAGCGTAGGTAAAGGGACTAGCGGGGCTCGTTTTTACAATGAGCAGTTCTTC
TRBV15	TRBJ2-7	NA	NA	CATSRDREYEQYF	TGTGCCACCAGCAGAGATCGAGAGTACGAGCAGTACTTC
TRBV27	TRBJ1-2	NA	few	CASTSFPPWAGRGYTF	TGTGCCAGCACCTCATTCCCCCCCTGGGCAGGGCGCGGCTACACCTTC
TRBV7-9	TRBJ2-1	NA	NA	CASSSLTVGVAGRYNEQFF	TGTGCCAGCAGCTCCCTAACGGTGGGCGTCGCTGGGCGCTACAATGAGCAGTTCTTC
TRBV11-3	TRBJ2-5	NA	NA	CASSLGRRNQETQYF	TGTGCCAGCAGCTTAGGGCGCCGGAACCAAGAGACCCAGTACTTC
TRBV6-1	TRBJ1-2	NA	NA	CASTREGYGYTF	TGTGCCAGCACGAGGGAGGGATATGGCTACACCTTC
TRBV11-2	TRBJ2-3	NA	once	CASSLTVVAATDTQYF	TGTGCCAGCAGCTTAACAGTGGTAGCGGCCACAGATACGCAGTATTTT
TRBV7-8	TRBJ2-5	NA	few	CASSLYGGAVEGETQYF	TGTGCCAGCAGCTTATATGGGGGCGCGGTCGAAGGGGAGACCCAGTACTTC
TRBV2	TRBJ2-3	TRBD2	once	CASTVRLAQDTQYF	TGTGCCAGCACAGTACGACTAGCTCAAGATACGCAGTATTTT
TRBV9	TRBJ2-1	NA	NA	CASSVALAGREQFF	TGTGCCAGCAGCGTAGCTTTGGCAGGGAGGGAGCAGTTCTTC
TRBV10-1	TRBJ1-5	NA	NA	CASSEIRAQPQHF	TGCGCCAGCAGTGAGATCCGAGCTCAGCCCCAGCATTTT
TRBV20-1	TRBJ2-5	NA	few	CSASRTNQETQYF	TGCAGTGCTAGTAGGACGAACCAAGAGACCCAGTACTTC
TRBV5-1	TRBJ2-5	NA	NA	CASSLDLGVGETQYF	TGCGCCAGCAGCTTGGATTTGGGGGTCGGAGAGACCCAGTACTTC
TRBV7-8	TRBJ2-1	TRBD1	NA	CASSLGRPGTGASYNEQFF	TGTGCCAGCAGCTTAGGACGGCCGGGGACAGGCGCATCCTACAATGAGCAGTTCTTC
TRBV6-5	TRBJ2-1	TRBD1	NA	CASIRGTGAGNEQFF	TGTGCCAGCATAAGGGGGACAGGGGCGGGGAATGAGCAGTTCTTC
TRBV20-1	TRBJ2-6	NA	NA	CSAKRPRTYSGANVLTF	TGCAGTGCTAAGAGGCCCAGGACTTACTCTGGGGCCAACGTCCTGACTTTC
TRBV20-1	TRBJ1-2	NA	NA	CSASLPDNYGYTF	TGCAGTGCTAGCCTTCCGGACAACTATGGCTACACCTTC
TRBV1	TRBJ2-5	NA	few	CTSSRFQREQETQYF	TGCACCAGCAGTCGTTTCCAGCGGGAGCAAGAGACCCAGTACTTC
TRBV27	TRBJ1-6	TRBD1	NA	CASSSPGQGRTPLHF	TGTGCCAGCAGTTCCCCCGGACAGGGCCGTACACCCCTCCACTTT
TRBV7-8	TRBJ2-5	NA	few	CASSMWTQETQYF	TGTGCCAGCAGCATGTGGACTCAAGAGACCCAGTACTTC
TRBV7-2	TRBJ2-4	NA	few	CASSFRQLGEQYF	TGTGCCAGCAGCTTCCGACAGTTAGGTGAGCAGTACTTC
TRBV29-1	TRBJ1-2	TRBD1	NA	CSVGQGLNYGYTF	TGCAGCGTTGGACAGGGTCTGAACTATGGCTACACCTTC
TRBV7-2	TRBJ2-7	TRBD1	NA	CASSLGQLASYEQYF	TGTGCCAGCAGCTTGGGACAGCTGGCCTCCTACGAGCAGTACTTC
TRBV5-1	TRBJ1-4	NA	NA	CASSVRVGNEKLFF	TGCGCCAGCAGCGTTCGGGTTGGTAATGAAAAACTGTTTTTT
TRBV28	TRBJ2-7	NA	few	CASTQGGGARGGGTSEQYF	TGTGCCAGCACCCAAGGAGGGGGCGCGAGAGGTGGGGGTACTAGCGAGCAGTACTTC